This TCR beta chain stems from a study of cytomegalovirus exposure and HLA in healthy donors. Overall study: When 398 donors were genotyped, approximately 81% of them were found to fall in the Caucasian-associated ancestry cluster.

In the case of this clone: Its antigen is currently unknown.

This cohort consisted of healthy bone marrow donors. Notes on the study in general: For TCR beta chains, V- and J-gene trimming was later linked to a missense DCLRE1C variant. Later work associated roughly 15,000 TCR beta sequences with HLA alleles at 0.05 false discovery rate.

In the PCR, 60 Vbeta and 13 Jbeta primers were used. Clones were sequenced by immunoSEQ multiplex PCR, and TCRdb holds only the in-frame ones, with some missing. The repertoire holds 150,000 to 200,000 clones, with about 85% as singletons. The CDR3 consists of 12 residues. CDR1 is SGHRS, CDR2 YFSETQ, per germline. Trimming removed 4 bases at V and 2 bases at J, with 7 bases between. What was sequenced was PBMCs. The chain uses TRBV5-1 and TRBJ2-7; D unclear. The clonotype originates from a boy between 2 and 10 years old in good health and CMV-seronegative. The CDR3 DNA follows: TGCGCCAGCAGCCGCGATACCTACGAGCAGTACTTC. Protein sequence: CASSRDTYEQYF.